A selection of T cell receptor beta chains follows, all from one sample in a study of OX40 agonist ivuxolimab in advanced cancers. The protocol was immunoSEQ multiplex PCR, while the TCRdb copy is restricted to in-frame clones and leaves out a portion. The sample carries 71,000 or so clones, over 90% recorded once. The sample was CD4+ or CD8+ T cells sorted from blood, taken in a trial of the OX40 agonist ivuxolimab. The receptors come from an adult with an advanced solid tumor such as melanoma, head and neck, liver or kidney cancer. CDR3s include the opening cysteine and the closing phenylalanine or tryptophan. The D gene is left open where the match is weak. Not all rows give a size; the values are once, few, many and, for expanded clones, a class.

TRBJ2-7,once,TRBV12-2,-,CASRFPAVAYSTYEQYF,TGTGCAAGTCGCTTCCCGGCGGTGGCGTACTCGACCTACGAGCAGTACTTC
TRBJ2-7,-,TRBV20-1,-,CSAPYDDEQYF,TGCAGTGCCCCGTACGATGACGAGCAGTACTTC
TRBJ2-2,-,TRBV5-6,-,CASSLIVTGELFF,TGTGCCAGCAGCTTGATAGTTACCGGGGAGCTGTTTTTT
TRBJ1-4,-,TRBV6-1,-,CASSPRTDGNEKLFF,TGTGCCAGCAGTCCCCGGACAGACGGAAATGAAAAACTGTTTTTT
TRBJ1-1,-,TRBV30,-,CAGERNTEAFF,TGTGCCGGGGAAAGGAACACTGAAGCTTTCTTT
TRBJ1-1,-,TRBV4-1,-,CASSQDRYSLNTEAFF,TGCGCCAGCAGCCAAGATCGATACTCTTTGAACACTGAAGCTTTCTTT
TRBJ2-5,-,TRBV4-1,-,CASSQVLASDQETQYF,TGCGCCAGCAGCCAAGTATTAGCGAGCGACCAAGAGACCCAGTACTTC
TRBJ2-1,-,TRBV6-5,-,CASRLNNEQFF,TGTGCCAGCAGACTGAACAATGAGCAGTTCTTC
TRBJ2-5,few,TRBV4-1,TRBD1,CASGTGLGGQYF,TGCGCCAGTGGGACAGGGTTGGGGGGCCAGTACTTC
TRBJ2-2,-,TRBV7-2,-,CASSLAPIDFTGELFF,TGTGCCAGCAGCTTAGCCCCTATCGATTTCACCGGGGAGCTGTTTTTT
TRBJ1-2,-,TRBV5-5,-,CASSSGDRNYYGYTF,TGTGCCAGCAGCTCTGGGGACCGCAATTACTATGGCTACACCTTC
TRBJ2-7,-,TRBV7-9,TRBD1,CASSSGGRGIYEQYF,TGTGCCAGCAGCTCAGGGGGAAGAGGGATTTACGAGCAGTACTTC
TRBJ2-5,-,TRBV9,-,CASSPPDRTETQYF,TGTGCCAGCAGCCCCCCTGACAGGACGGAGACCCAGTACTTC
TRBJ1-3,-,TRBV15,-,CATSRGRDRNTIYF,TGTGCCACCAGCAGAGGCAGGGATCGGAACACCATATATTTT
TRBJ1-2,-,TRBV15,-,CATSTRDGPSDGYTF,TGTGCCACCAGCACCCGGGACGGGCCCTCGGATGGCTACACCTTC
TRBJ2-7,-,TRBV5-5,-,CASSLVVGAYEQYF,TGTGCCAGCAGCTTGGTGGTAGGTGCCTACGAGCAGTACTTC
TRBJ2-1,-,TRBV27,TRBD2,CASSLWLAAGGAYNEQFF,TGTGCCAGCAGTTTGTGGCTAGCGGCCGGAGGGGCGTACAATGAGCAGTTCTTC
TRBJ2-7,-,TRBV5-1,-,CASSLRSEGPLSYEQYF,TGCGCCAGCAGCTTGCGGTCAGAGGGCCCACTCTCCTACGAGCAGTACTTC
TRBJ2-1,-,TRBV19,-,CASTLSGDEQFF,TGTGCCAGTACCTTAAGTGGCGATGAGCAGTTCTTC
TRBJ2-5,-,TRBV9,-,CASSVGGWETQYF,TGTGCCAGCAGCGTAGGAGGTTGGGAGACCCAGTACTTC
TRBJ2-7,-,TRBV7-8,TRBD2,CASSLIGDYPYEQYF,TGTGCCAGCAGCTTAATCGGGGACTACCCTTACGAGCAGTACTTC
TRBJ2-7,-,TRBV4-1,-,CASSQGVAYEQYF,TGCGCCAGCAGCCAAGGGGTCGCCTACGAGCAGTACTTC
TRBJ1-5,-,TRBV19,-,CASSISRGNQPQHF,TGTGCCAGTAGTATTTCCAGGGGTAATCAGCCCCAGCATTTT
TRBJ2-1,-,TRBV30,TRBD2,CAYGWSLAAHNEQFF,TGTGCCTACGGGTGGTCCCTAGCGGCCCACAATGAGCAGTTCTTC
TRBJ2-5,-,TRBV9,-,CASSVEPGADQETQYF,TGTGCCAGCAGCGTAGAACCAGGGGCAGATCAAGAGACCCAGTACTTC
TRBJ2-7,-,TRBV4-3,-,CASSQAFLLAYEQYF,TGCGCCAGCAGCCAAGCGTTCCTCCTCGCCTACGAGCAGTACTTC
TRBJ1-4,-,TRBV6-5,-,CASSYAGPDEKLFF,TGTGCCAGCAGTTACGCAGGGCCCGATGAAAAACTGTTTTTT
TRBJ2-1,-,TRBV2,TRBD2,CASRAGLAGIGEQFF,TGTGCCAGCAGGGCGGGACTAGCGGGAATAGGGGAGCAGTTCTTC
TRBJ1-2,-,TRBV5-1,-,CASSSGTDYGYTF,TGCGCCAGCAGCTCGGGGACTGACTATGGCTACACCTTC
TRBJ2-1,-,TRBV11-2,-,CASSLNEQFF,TGTGCCAGCAGCTTAAATGAGCAGTTCTTC
TRBJ2-2,-,TRBV11-3,-,CASSFGLTGELFF,TGTGCCAGCAGCTTTGGGTTAACCGGGGAGCTGTTTTTT
TRBJ2-7,-,TRBV11-2,-,CASSLVYEQYF,TGTGCCAGCAGCTTAGTCTACGAGCAGTACTTC
TRBJ1-4,-,TRBV6-1,-,CASSEMLTPSDEKLFF,TGTGCCAGCAGTGAAATGCTGACACCTTCCGATGAAAAACTGTTTTTT
TRBJ2-1,once,TRBV11-2,-,CASSLADFQFF,TGTGCCAGCAGCTTAGCAGATTTTCAGTTCTTC
TRBJ2-7,-,TRBV4-2,-,CASSQAQGRGNYEQYF,TGTGCCAGCAGCCAAGCTCAGGGACGCGGGAACTACGAGCAGTACTTC
TRBJ1-1,-,TRBV18,-,CASSLRDTNTEAFF,TGTGCCAGCTCGCTCCGGGACACCAACACTGAAGCTTTCTTT
TRBJ2-7,-,TRBV2,-,CASSEASGTYEQYF,TGTGCCAGCAGTGAAGCGTCAGGTACCTACGAGCAGTACTTC
TRBJ2-7,-,TRBV11-2,-,CASSLVSGDYEQYF,TGTGCCAGCAGCTTAGTATCAGGGGACTACGAGCAGTACTTC
TRBJ2-1,-,TRBV4-3,-,CASSQDGAINEQFF,TGCGCCAGCAGCCAAGATGGGGCTATCAATGAGCAGTTCTTC
TRBJ1-6,once,TRBV27,-,CASSLGRFSPLHF,TGTGCCAGCAGTTTAGGGCGGTTTTCACCCCTCCACTTT
TRBJ2-1,-,TRBV7-3,-,CASSSTGGRPHEQFF,TGTGCCAGCAGCTCCACCGGGGGCAGGCCCCATGAGCAGTTCTTC
TRBJ2-1,-,TRBV9,TRBD1,CASSGTGGSNEQFF,TGTGCCAGCAGCGGAACAGGGGGGAGCAATGAGCAGTTCTTC
TRBJ2-7,-,TRBV14,TRBD1,CASSRDREVYEQYF,TGTGCCAGCAGCAGGGACAGGGAGGTCTACGAGCAGTACTTC